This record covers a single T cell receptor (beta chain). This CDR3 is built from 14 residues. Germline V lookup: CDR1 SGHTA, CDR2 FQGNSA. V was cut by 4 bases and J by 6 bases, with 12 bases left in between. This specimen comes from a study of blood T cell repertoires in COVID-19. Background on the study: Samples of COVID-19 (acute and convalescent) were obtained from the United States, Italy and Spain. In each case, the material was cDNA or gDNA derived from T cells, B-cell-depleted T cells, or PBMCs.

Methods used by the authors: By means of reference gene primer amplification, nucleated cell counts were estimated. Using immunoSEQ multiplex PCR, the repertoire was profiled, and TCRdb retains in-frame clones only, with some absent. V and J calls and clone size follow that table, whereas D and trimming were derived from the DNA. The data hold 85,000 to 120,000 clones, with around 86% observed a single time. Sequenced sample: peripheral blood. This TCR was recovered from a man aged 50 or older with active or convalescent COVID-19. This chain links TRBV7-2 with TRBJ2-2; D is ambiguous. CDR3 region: CASSSSPIAGELFF. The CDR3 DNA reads TGTGCCAGCAGCTCTTCCCCCATAGCCGGGGAGCTGTTTTTT.